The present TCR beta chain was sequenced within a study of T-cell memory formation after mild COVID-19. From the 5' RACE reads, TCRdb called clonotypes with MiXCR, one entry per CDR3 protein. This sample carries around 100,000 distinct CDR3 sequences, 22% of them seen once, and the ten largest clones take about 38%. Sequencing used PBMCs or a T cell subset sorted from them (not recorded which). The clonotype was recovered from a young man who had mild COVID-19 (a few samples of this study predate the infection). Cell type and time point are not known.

CDR3 sequence (DNA): TGTGCCAGCAGCCAAGATAGCTGGCTAGCGGGTTGGCTGGATGAGCAGTTCTTC. This sequence encodes CASSQDSWLAGWLDEQFF. V is TRBV14 and J is TRBJ2-1, with 8 bases identical to TRBD2. This CDR3 contains 18 residues. The germline V gene has CDR1 SGHDN and CDR2 FVKESK. Trimming removed 0 bases from V and 8 bases from J; junction bases left unmatched: 15.